The 32 T cell receptor beta chains given below trace back to one sample, sequenced in a study of T cell responses to AZD1222 COVID-19 vaccine. The assay was immunoSEQ multiplex PCR, and TCRdb's table has in-frame clones only and misses some. The table shows some 130,000 clones, with roughly 89% occurring only once. The specimen was peripheral blood, collected on day 0 of AZD1222 vaccination. The receptors were gathered from an adult in good health.

The chain has TRBV29-1 and TRBJ1-1, with 9 bases identical to TRBD1. Germline trimming cut 5 bases from V and 4 bases from J; bases unmatched to any gene: 11. The length of the CDR3 is 15 residues. CDR1 SQVTM and CDR2 ANQGSEA come from the germline V gene. This CDR3 reads CSVPTTGTGPTEAFF. As DNA, the CDR3 is TGCAGCGTTCCAACTACCGGGACAGGGCCCACTGAAGCTTTCTTT.

Only one count was recorded for this clone. The chain has TRBV6-2 or TRBV6-3 and TRBJ2-1; 11 positions match TRBD2. This CDR3 is 18 amino acids long. CDR1 is MNHEY and CDR2 is SVGEGT in the germline V gene. V trimming: 2 bases; J trimming: 0 bases; junction bases outside the gene matches: 6. The CDR3 is CASSYDTTSGSSYNEQFF. DNA of the CDR3: TGTGCCAGCAGTTACGATACCACTAGCGGGAGCTCCTACAATGAGCAGTTCTTC.

The chain couples TRBV18 to TRBJ2-5; unclear D gene. V shed 5 bases and J shed 2 bases, with 12 bases lying between them. Germline CDR1 reads KGHSH; CDR2 reads LQKENI. This CDR3 is 14 amino acids long. CDR3 coding DNA: TGTGCCAGCTCAAACCGAAATGGACAAGAGACCCAGTACTTC. Protein product: CASSNRNGQETQYF.

The rearrangement links TRBV6-1 to TRBJ1-4, with D perhaps matching TRBD1 (5 bases). The CDR3 extends over 16 amino acids. Trimming stripped 4 bases from V and 8 bases from J, with 20 bases between. The germline V gene encodes CDR1 MNHNS and CDR2 SASEGT. The CDR3 coding sequence is TGTGCCAGCAGTGGTACTCACTTTTCAAAGGGGGAAAAACTGTTTTTT. The encoded protein is CASSGTHFSKGEKLFF.

The gene calls are TRBV7-2 and TRBJ2-5; 15 positions agree with TRBD2. Germline trimming cut 5 bases from V and 2 bases from J; bases unmatched to any gene: 3. The CDR3 is made up of 16 amino acids. Looked up from germline, CDR1 is SGHTA and CDR2 is FQGNSA. In nucleotides, the CDR3 is TGTGCCAGCAGCACCGGGACTAGCGGGGGGCAAGAGACCCAGTACTTC. Residues: CASSTGTSGGQETQYF.

The V gene is TRBV11-2, the J gene TRBJ1-2, with 7 bases matching TRBD1. Trimming at V came to 5 bases and at J to 7 bases, leaving 10 bases not matched to a gene. The CDR3 loop spans 14 amino acids. Germline values: CDR1 SGHAT, CDR2 FQNNGV. CDR3: CASSPDRVGVGYTF. In DNA form, the CDR3 reads TGTGCCAGCAGCCCAGACAGGGTCGGGGTTGGCTACACCTTC. Variable domain in full (rest from reference TRBV11-2 and TRBJ1-2): EAGVAQSPRYKIIEKRQSVAFWCNPISGHATLYWYQQILGQGPKLLIQFQNNGVVDDSQLPKDRFSAERLKGVDSTLKIQPAKLEDSAVYLCASSPDRVGVGYTFGSGTRLTVV.

The chain combines TRBV19 with TRBJ1-1, with a possible D match to TRBD1 (5 bases). This CDR3 spans 15 amino acids. V lost 5 bases to trimming and J lost 5 bases, with 18 bases between them. Germline-derived CDR1 and CDR2 are LNHDA and SQIVND (reference sequence). This CDR3 reads CASSQMEGARTEAFF. The CDR3 nucleotides are TGTGCCAGTAGTCAAATGGAAGGGGCACGAACTGAAGCTTTCTTT. The full variable domain, in which reference TRBV19 and TRBJ1-1 provide the parts outside the CDR3, is DGGITQSPKYLFRKEGQNVTLSCEQNLNHDAMYWYRQDPGQGLRLIYYSQIVNDFQKGDIAEGYSVSREKKESFPLTVTSAQKNPTAFYLCASSQMEGARTEAFFGQGTRLTVV.

This clone was observed once. The chain employs TRBV2 and TRBJ1-1; D is ambiguous. This CDR3 is 14 amino acids long. Germline assignment: CDR1 SNHLY and CDR2 FYNNEI. Trimming cost V 4 bases and J 6 bases, with 15 bases left between them. Here the CDR3 DNA reads TGTGCCAGCAGTGCCCAGACGGTGGGTCCTGAAGCTTTCTTT. This codes for CASSAQTVGPEAFF. Complete variable domain (other parts from reference TRBV2 and TRBJ1-1): EPEVTQTPSHQVTQMGQEVILRCVPISNHLYFYWYRQILGQKVEFLVSFYNNEISEKSEIFDDQFSVERPDGSNFTLKIRSTKLEDSAMYFCASSAQTVGPEAFFGQGTRLTVV.

The table lists this clone with a count of one. This chain connects TRBV29-1 to TRBJ2-3; D ambiguous. The CDR3 sequence is 14 residues long. Trimming took off 1 base at V and 5 bases at J, with 13 bases between the two ends. Germline V gene sequence: CDR1 SQVTM, CDR2 ANQGSEA. The CDR3 DNA reads as TGCAGCGTTGAAGGCCGGGTAAGAGGAGATACGCAGTATTTT. It is translated as CSVEGRVRGDTQYF.

The gene calls are TRBV3-1 (or the pseudogene TRBV3-2) and TRBJ1-3, with a tentative D call TRBD1 (5 bases). This CDR3 spans 14 amino acids. The V end lost 7 bases, the J end lost 4 bases, and 14 bases lay between the germline ends. Germline loops: CDR1 LGHDT, CDR2 YNNKEL (reference sequence). The CDR3 here is CASTQGGFGNTIYF. The DNA of the CDR3 is TGTGCCAGCACCCAGGGAGGCTTCGGAAACACCATATATTTT.

J is TRBJ2-5 and V is TRBV27; weak D call: TRBD1 (7 bases). Germline V lookup: CDR1 MNHEY, CDR2 SMNVEV (reference sequence). The V gene lost 0 bases and the J gene lost 5 bases, with 10 bases spanning the gap. The CDR3 sequence is 14 residues long. The CDR3 spells CASSLSRGEETQYF. Written as DNA, the CDR3 is TGTGCCAGCAGTTTATCCAGGGGGGAGGAGACCCAGTACTTC.

This chain joins TRBV7-8 and TRBJ1-5, with D hard to call. Germline CDR1 is SGHVS and CDR2 is FQNEAQ. V was shortened by 0 bases and J by 6 bases, with 3 bases between the two germline ends. The CDR3 is 12 residues long. CDR3: CASSLAAQPQHF. DNA of the CDR3: TGTGCCAGCAGCTTAGCGGCTCAGCCCCAGCATTTT.

The chain carries TRBV7-6 and TRBJ2-3; maybe TRBD2 (5 bases). In germline, CDR1 is SGHVS, CDR2 FNYEAQ. The CDR3 has 15 residues. Trimming took 0 bases from V and 2 from J, leaving 9 bases between them. The CDR3 is CASSLASANTDTQYF. CDR3 in DNA: TGTGCCAGCAGCTTAGCTAGCGCGAACACAGATACGCAGTATTTT.

This sequence joins TRBV18 and TRBJ2-7; no clear D. The CDR3 spans 15 residues. Germline V gene lookup returns CDR1 KGHSH and CDR2 LQKENI. Trimming removed 2 bases from V and 0 bases from J, with 11 bases in between. CDR3 protein: CASSPSWQNSYEQYF. In nucleotides, the CDR3 is TGTGCCAGCTCACCATCTTGGCAAAACTCCTACGAGCAGTACTTC.

The chain employs TRBV9 and TRBJ1-6, with D possibly matching TRBD1 (5 bases). The CDR3 totals 14 residues. CDR1 SGDLS and CDR2 YYNGEE come from the germline V gene. The V end was cut by 2 bases, the J end by 10 bases, with 13 bases between. CDR3 DNA: TGTGCCAGCAGCGTGCAGGGTTCTAACTCACCCCTCCACTTT. As protein: CASSVQGSNSPLHF. The full variable domain, its missing parts supplied by reference TRBV9 and TRBJ1-6, is DSGVTQTPKHLITATGQRVTLRCSPRSGDLSVYWYQQSLDQGLQFLIQYYNGEERAKGNILERFSAQQFPDLHSELNLSSLELGDSALYFCASSVQGSNSPLHFGNGTRLTVT.

The chain has TRBV5-6 and TRBJ1-1; D may be TRBD1 (5 bases). V dropped 2 bases and J dropped 0 bases, with 11 bases sitting between them. In germline, CDR1 is SGHDT, CDR2 YYEEEE. CDR3 size: 15 residues. CDR3 sequence: CASSFGSDMNTEAFF. The CDR3 DNA is TGTGCCAGCAGCTTTGGGTCGGACATGAACACTGAAGCTTTCTTT.

The chain couples TRBV6-6 to TRBJ2-7; 10 nucleotides align to TRBD2. Trimming removed 4 bases from V and 3 bases from J; junction bases left unmatched: 6. The CDR3 contains 15 residues. Germline CDR1 is MNHNY and CDR2 is SVGAGI (reference sequence). The chain's CDR3 is CASSSPGLANYEQYF. In DNA, the CDR3 is TGTGCCAGCAGTTCTCCGGGACTAGCGAACTACGAGCAGTACTTC.

This clone showed up just once. Other DNA sequences in this sample translate to the same CDR3. This sequence joins TRBV28 and TRBJ1-2, with D unclear. The CDR3 covers 13 residues. V shed 2 bases and J shed 4 bases, with 8 bases lying between them. Germline assignment: CDR1 MDHEN and CDR2 SYDVKM. The CDR3 protein is CASSLGTAYGYTF. CDR3 bases: TGTGCCAGCAGTTTAGGAACAGCCTATGGCTACACCTTC.

V usage is TRBV6-5 and J usage is TRBJ1-5; TRBD1 is a possible D gene (6 bases). The V gene's germline CDR1 is MNHEY and CDR2 SVGAGI. CDR3 length: 14 residues. V lost 2 bases, J lost 5 bases, and 10 bases lay in between. The CDR3 DNA sequence: TGTGCCAGCAGTTACGTGGGGGCCCATCAGCCCCAGCATTTT. Its translation is CASSYVGAHQPQHF.

The chain couples TRBV7-8 to TRBJ2-7, with D possibly matching TRBD1 (5 bases). Trimming removed 5 bases from V and 3 bases from J, with 14 bases in between. Germline V gene lookup returns CDR1 SGHVS and CDR2 FQNEAQ. This CDR3 has 14 amino acids. The CDR3 here is CASSPRDSHYEQYF. The CDR3 nucleotides read TGTGCCAGCAGCCCTCGAGACAGCCACTACGAGCAGTACTTC.

The chain joins TRBV2 to TRBJ1-4; D is uncertain. Deletions cut 3 bases from V and 8 bases from J, with 7 bases between. The CDR3 extends over 12 amino acids. Germline V gives CDR1 SNHLY, CDR2 FYNNEI. In DNA form, the CDR3 reads TGTGCCAGCAGTGAGGACTGGGAAAAACTGTTTTTT. It is translated as CASSEDWEKLFF.

The rearrangement links TRBV27 to TRBJ1-5, with D maybe TRBD1 (5 bases). The CDR3 contains 17 residues. Trimming removed 0 bases at V and 4 bases at J, with 16 bases between. Germline V gene lookup returns CDR1 MNHEY and CDR2 SMNVEV (reference sequence). DNA for the CDR3: TGTGCCAGCAGTTTATCGGGGTTGGGATGGGGGAATCAGCCCCAGCATTTT. Encoded protein: CASSLSGLGWGNQPQHF.

This chain joins TRBV7-9 and TRBJ2-1; D unclear. The CDR3 has 13 amino acids. The germline V gene has CDR1 SEHNR and CDR2 FQNEAQ (reference sequence). The germline V and J ends were trimmed by 5 bases and 5 bases, with 10 bases remaining between them. The CDR3, as DNA: TGTGCCAGCAGCCGTGAAGATCACAATGAGCAGTTCTTC. It yields the protein CASSREDHNEQFF.

This clone has a handful of counts. J is TRBJ1-4 and V is TRBV4-1, with 8 positions matching TRBD1. Trimming cost V 4 bases and J 8 bases; bases outside gene matches: 15. The CDR3 length is 17 residues. CDR1 is MGHRA, CDR2 YSYEKL, per germline. CDR3 protein: CASSPLTARGQGEKLFF. The CDR3 nucleotides are TGCGCCAGCAGCCCCCTAACGGCCAGGGGGCAAGGAGAAAAACTGTTTTTT.

The CDR3 here is CASSQGGFNQPQHF. CDR3 bases: TGCGCCAGCAGCCAGGGGGGATTCAATCAGCCCCAGCATTTT. The V and J genes are TRBV4-1 and TRBJ1-5; D may be TRBD1 (5 bases). This CDR3 comprises 14 residues. V gave up 3 bases and J gave up 3 bases, with 9 bases separating them. Per the germline V gene, CDR1 is MGHRA and CDR2 is YSYEKL.

The chain combines TRBV6-5 with TRBJ1-2; D not resolved. The CDR3 consists of 13 residues. Germline CDR1 reads MNHEY; CDR2 reads SVGAGI. Trimming left V 8 bases short and J 4 bases short, with 14 bases between. The CDR3 protein is CASAPGPSYGYTF. The DNA for the CDR3 is TGTGCCAGCGCTCCGGGCCCGTCCTATGGCTACACCTTC.

This clone was observed once. The chain uses TRBV19 and TRBJ1-5; the D gene is possibly TRBD1 (6 bases). Trimming took off 3 bases at V and 2 bases at J, with 11 bases between the two ends. Germline CDR1 and CDR2: LNHDA and SQIVND (reference sequence). The CDR3 sequence is 15 residues long. CDR3 sequence: CASSMSGGGNQPQHF. The CDR3 DNA is TGTGCCAGTAGTATGTCGGGGGGCGGCAATCAGCCCCAGCATTTT.

The chain recombines TRBV9 with TRBJ1-3; weak D call: TRBD1 (5 bases). Trimming left V 0 bases short and J 3 bases short, with 10 bases between. This CDR3 spans 15 amino acids. CDR1 SGDLS and CDR2 YYNGEE come from the germline V gene. The CDR3: CASSVGGLVGNTIYF. CDR3 nucleotides: TGTGCCAGCAGCGTAGGGGGGTTAGTTGGAAACACCATATATTTT. The entire variable domain, with the rest obtained from reference TRBV9 and TRBJ1-3, is as follows: DSGVTQTPKHLITATGQRVTLRCSPRSGDLSVYWYQQSLDQGLQFLIQYYNGEERAKGNILERFSAQQFPDLHSELNLSSLELGDSALYFCASSVGGLVGNTIYFGEGSWLTVV.

This chain links TRBV5-6 with TRBJ2-6; 7 nucleotides line up with TRBD1. The germline CDR1 and CDR2 sequences are SGHDT and YYEEEE. CDR3 length equals 19 residues. The ends lost 7 bases at V and 4 bases at J; junction bases unmatched: 20. The CDR3, as DNA: TGTGCCAGCCACCTCGGGGTGGACAGGTTTATCTCAGGGGCCAACGTCCTGACTTTC. Protein product: CASHLGVDRFISGANVLTF.

The chain employs TRBV28 and TRBJ1-2; 9 positions match TRBD1. Trimming at V came to 3 bases and at J to 4 bases, leaving 3 bases not matched to a gene. The CDR3 has 14 amino acids. Germline V CDR1 and CDR2: MDHEN, SYDVKM. In DNA form, the CDR3 reads TGTGCCAGCAGTTTTGGGACAGGGACCTATGGCTACACCTTC. Encoded protein: CASSFGTGTYGYTF.

The chain joins TRBV9 to TRBJ2-1; D not resolved. The CDR3 totals 14 residues. The V gene lost 4 bases and the J gene lost 3 bases, with 11 bases spanning the gap. Germline V gene sequence: CDR1 SGDLS, CDR2 YYNGEE. Here the CDR3 DNA reads TGTGCCAGCAGCCCCAGACCGGGCTACAATGAGCAGTTCTTC. Translation gives CASSPRPGYNEQFF. Combining the CDR3 with reference TRBV9 and TRBJ2-1 gives the whole variable domain DSGVTQTPKHLITATGQRVTLRCSPRSGDLSVYWYQQSLDQGLQFLIQYYNGEERAKGNILERFSAQQFPDLHSELNLSSLELGDSALYFCASSPRPGYNEQFFGPGTRLTVL.

The J gene is TRBJ1-6, the V gene TRBV7-2; tentative D call: TRBD1 (6 bases). CDR1 SGHTA and CDR2 FQGNSA come from the germline V gene. CDR3 length equals 15 residues. Trimming removed 5 bases from V and 2 bases from J, with 10 bases in between. In DNA, the CDR3 is TGTGCCAGCAGCCCTCGACAGGCCTATAATTCACCCCTCCACTTT. It codes for CASSPRQAYNSPLHF. The full variable domain, completed using reference TRBV7-2 and TRBJ1-6, is GAGVSQSPSNKVTEKGKDVELRCDPISGHTALYWYRQSLGQGLEFLIYFQGNSAPDKSGLPSDRFSAERTGGSVSTLTIQRTQQEDSAVYLCASSPRQAYNSPLHFGNGTRLTVT.